This entry lists 2 T cell receptor beta chains sequenced from one sample in a study of T cells in narcolepsy (dated by TCRdb to the late 2010s). Library preparation employed the immunoSEQ multiplex PCR assay. TCRdb limited this immuneACCESS table to in-frame rearrangements with V and J called. A share of clones is missing; checked studies link under half to unresolved V genes, and the rest is unexplained. The table for this sample lists around 30,000 clones; roughly 80% of them were counted only once. The top ten hold over 2% of the sample. The sequenced sample consisted of memory (CD45RA-) CD4+ T cells from blood. This specimen's cell subset or site label, per the study, means: memory T cells sorted ex vivo from peripheral blood. The receptors shown here come from a human donor in good health.

About this clone itself: At one boundary the junction diverges from the germline segment, which might be a read error. The rearrangement links TRBV19 to TRBJ1-1, with D uncertain. The CDR3 is 14 residues long. Germline values: CDR1 LNHDA, CDR2 SQIVND (reference sequence). The CDR3 nucleotides are TGTGCCAGTAGTCCCTTCGCTATTAACACTGGAGCTTTCTTT. Its protein is CASSPFAINTGAFF. Combining the CDR3 with reference TRBV19 and TRBJ1-1 gives the whole variable domain DGGITQSPKYLFRKEGQNVTLSCEQNLNHDAMYWYRQDPGQGLRLIYYSQIVNDFQKGDIAEGYSVSREKKESFPLTVTSAQKNPTAFYLCASSPFAINTGAFFGQGTRLTVV.

The gene calls are TRBV30 and TRBJ1-2; tentative D call: TRBD1 (5 bases). Germline V gene sequence: CDR1 GTSNPN, CDR2 SVGIG (reference sequence). The CDR3 sequence is 15 residues long. V lost 2 bases, J lost 8 bases, and 21 bases lay in between. CDR3 DNA: TGTGCCTGGAGTCTCAAGGGGACTCCGAGAGACGGCTACACCTTC. This sequence encodes CAWSLKGTPRDGYTF. Supplemented by reference TRBV30 and TRBJ1-2, the full variable domain reads SQTIHQWPATLVQPVGSPLSLECTVEGTSNPNLYWYRQAAGRGLQLLFYSVGIGQISSEVPQNLSASRPQDRQFILSSKKLLLSDSGFYLCAWSLKGTPRDGYTFGSGTRLTVV.